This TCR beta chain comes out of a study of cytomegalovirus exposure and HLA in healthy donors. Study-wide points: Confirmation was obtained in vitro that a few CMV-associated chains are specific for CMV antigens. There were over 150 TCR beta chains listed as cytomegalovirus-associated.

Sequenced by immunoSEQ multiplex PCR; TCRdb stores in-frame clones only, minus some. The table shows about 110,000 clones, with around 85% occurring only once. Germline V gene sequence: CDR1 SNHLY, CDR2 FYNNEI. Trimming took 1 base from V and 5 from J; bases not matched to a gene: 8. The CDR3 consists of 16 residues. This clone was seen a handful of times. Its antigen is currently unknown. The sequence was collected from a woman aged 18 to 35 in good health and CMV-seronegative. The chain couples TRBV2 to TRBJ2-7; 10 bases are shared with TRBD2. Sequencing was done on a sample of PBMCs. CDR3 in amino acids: CASSEVLAGGPNEQYF. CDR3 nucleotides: TGTGCCAGCAGTGAAGTGTTAGCGGGGGGTCCCAACGAGCAGTACTTC. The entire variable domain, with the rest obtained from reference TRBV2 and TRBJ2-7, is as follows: EPEVTQTPSHQVTQMGQEVILRCVPISNHLYFYWYRQILGQKVEFLVSFYNNEISEKSEIFDDQFSVERPDGSNFTLKIRSTKLEDSAMYFCASSEVLAGGPNEQYFGPGTRLTVT.